What follows describes a single T cell receptor beta chain. Its antigen is unknown. The CDR3 covers 12 residues. In germline, CDR1 is DFQATT, CDR2 SNEGSKA (reference sequence). V was cut by 4 bases and J by 9 bases, with 13 bases left in between. Every donor provided around 10 milliliters of peripheral blood. In each sample, at least 6 million PBMCs were isolated. A sample-barcoded 5' primer and a J-beta primer mix were used in a second PCR of about 6 to 12 cycles. In TCRdb, the 5' RACE reads were re-called with MiXCR into one record per CDR3 protein. The sample has about 730,000 distinct CDR3 sequences; around 46% are singletons. This specimen belongs to a study of blood T cells in healthy people across ages. Overall study results and limits: It was not possible, with unsorted PBMCs, to conclusively compare naive and antigen-experienced cells. Percentage of naive T cells showed a strong correlation with TCR beta diversity.

The source of this sequence is a woman aged 60-75 years in good health. The genes are TRBV20-1 and TRBJ2-1, with D perhaps given as TRBD1 or TRBD2 (6 bases each). What was sequenced was blood. CDR3 nucleotides: TGCAGTGCTAAGGGGGGACCGGGTGAGCAGTTCTTC. This sequence encodes CSAKGGPGEQFF.